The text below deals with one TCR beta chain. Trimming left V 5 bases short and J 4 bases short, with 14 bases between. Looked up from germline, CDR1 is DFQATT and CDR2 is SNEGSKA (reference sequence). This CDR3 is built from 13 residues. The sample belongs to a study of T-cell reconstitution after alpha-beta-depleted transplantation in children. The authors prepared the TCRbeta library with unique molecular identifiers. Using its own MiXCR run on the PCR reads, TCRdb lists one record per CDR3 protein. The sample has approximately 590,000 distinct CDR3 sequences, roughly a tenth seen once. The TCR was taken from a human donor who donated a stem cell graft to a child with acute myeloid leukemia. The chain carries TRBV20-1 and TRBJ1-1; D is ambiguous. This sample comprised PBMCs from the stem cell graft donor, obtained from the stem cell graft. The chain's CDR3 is CSAARGLGTEAFF. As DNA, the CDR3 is TGCAGTGCTGCGCGGGGTTTGGGCACTGAAGCTTTCTTT.